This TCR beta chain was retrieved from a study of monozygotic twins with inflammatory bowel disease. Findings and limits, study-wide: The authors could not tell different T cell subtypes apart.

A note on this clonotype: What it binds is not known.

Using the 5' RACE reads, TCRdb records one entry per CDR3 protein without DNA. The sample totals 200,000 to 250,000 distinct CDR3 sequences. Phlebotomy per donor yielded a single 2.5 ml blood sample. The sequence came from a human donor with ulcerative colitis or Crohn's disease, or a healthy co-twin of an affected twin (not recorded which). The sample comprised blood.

This CDR3 is CASSNSGWVAFF. The chain employs TRBV7-9 and TRBJ1-1. In germline, CDR1 is SEHNR, CDR2 FQNEAQ (reference sequence). The CDR3 is 12 amino acids.